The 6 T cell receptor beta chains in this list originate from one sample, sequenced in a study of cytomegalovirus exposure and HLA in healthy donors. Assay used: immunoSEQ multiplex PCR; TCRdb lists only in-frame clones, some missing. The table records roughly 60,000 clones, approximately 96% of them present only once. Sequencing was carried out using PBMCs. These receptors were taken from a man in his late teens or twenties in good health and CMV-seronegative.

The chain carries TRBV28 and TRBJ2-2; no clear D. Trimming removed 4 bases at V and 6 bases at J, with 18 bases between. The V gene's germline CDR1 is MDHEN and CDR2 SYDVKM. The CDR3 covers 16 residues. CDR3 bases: TGTGCCAGCAGTTCAGTTCCCGGGTCAGCGCCCGGGGAGCTGTTTTTT. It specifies CASSSVPGSAPGELFF.

The CDR3 nucleotides read TGTGCCAGCAGCCAAGAATTCGGCGGGCGGACCTCAGAGACCCAGTACTTC. Translation: CASSQEFGGRTSETQYF. The chain employs TRBV14 and TRBJ2-5, with D perhaps TRBD2 (5 bases). The germline V gene has CDR1 SGHDN and CDR2 FVKESK. Deletions cut 0 bases from V and 4 bases from J, with 18 bases between. The CDR3 is 17 residues long.

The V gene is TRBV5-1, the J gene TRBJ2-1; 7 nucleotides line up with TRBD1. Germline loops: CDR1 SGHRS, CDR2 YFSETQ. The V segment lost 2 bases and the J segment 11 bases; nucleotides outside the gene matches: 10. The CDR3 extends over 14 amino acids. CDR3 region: CASSFRGPSWQQFF. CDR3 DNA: TGCGCCAGCAGCTTTAGGGGGCCTAGTTGGCAGCAGTTCTTC.

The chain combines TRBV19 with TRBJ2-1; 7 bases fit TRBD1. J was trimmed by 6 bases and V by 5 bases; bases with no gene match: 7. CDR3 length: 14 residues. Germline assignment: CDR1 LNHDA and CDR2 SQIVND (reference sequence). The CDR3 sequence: CASSVDRWGNEQFF. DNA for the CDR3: TGTGCCAGTAGTGTGGACAGGTGGGGCAATGAGCAGTTCTTC. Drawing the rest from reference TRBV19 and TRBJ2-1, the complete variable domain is DGGITQSPKYLFRKEGQNVTLSCEQNLNHDAMYWYRQDPGQGLRLIYYSQIVNDFQKGDIAEGYSVSREKKESFPLTVTSAQKNPTAFYLCASSVDRWGNEQFFGPGTRLTVL.

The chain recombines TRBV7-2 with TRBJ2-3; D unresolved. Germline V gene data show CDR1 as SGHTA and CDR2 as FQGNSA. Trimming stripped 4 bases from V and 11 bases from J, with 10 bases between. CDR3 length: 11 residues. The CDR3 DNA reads TGTGCCAGCAGCTCGAACGAACTGCAGTATTTT. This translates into CASSSNELQYF.

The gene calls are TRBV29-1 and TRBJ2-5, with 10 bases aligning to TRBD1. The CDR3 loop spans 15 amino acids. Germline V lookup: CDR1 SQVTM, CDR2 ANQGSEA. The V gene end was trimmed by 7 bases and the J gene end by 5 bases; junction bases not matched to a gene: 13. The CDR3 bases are TGCAGCGCTCGGATGGGGACAGGGGCAAGGGAGACCCAGTACTTC. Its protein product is CSARMGTGARETQYF.